This TCR beta chain was recorded in a study of T cells after yellow fever vaccination. Across the whole study: Low-cell-number fractions underwent preparation using SMART-Seq v4 Ultra Low Input.

They built TCR cDNA with 5'RACE template switching, a step that put in a universal primer site and UMIs. TCRdb re-analysed the 5' RACE reads in MiXCR, keeping a single row per CDR3 protein. The sample yields roughly 45,000 distinct CDR3 sequences, 6% to 7% seen once. This clonotype was found many times. V was trimmed by 4 bases and J by 3 bases, leaving 23 bases between them. The CDR3 covers 17 residues. The germline CDR1 and CDR2 sequences are SGHKS and YYEKEE (reference sequence). Points from the study as a whole: After the booster, about 95% of CD4 and around nine tenths of CD8 primary-response clones were re-detected. From the bulk population, abundant clonotypes could contaminate and appear within FACS-sorted repertoires.

The starting material was CD8+ T cells not binding an NS4B(214-222) dextramer, sorted from PBMCs, obtained 45 days after the yellow fever booster vaccination. The receptor comes from a man aged 30 to 45 who received the YFV17D yellow fever vaccine. This rearrangement joins TRBV5-5 to TRBJ2-7; TRBD2 might be the D (6 bases). The CDR3 protein is CASSLLPDPPGLYEQYF. In DNA form, the CDR3 reads TGTGCCAGCAGCCTCCTACCGGACCCCCCGGGACTCTACGAGCAGTACTTC.